A selection of T cell receptor beta chains follows, all from one sample in a study of blood T cell repertoires in COVID-19. This table comes from immunoSEQ multiplex PCR, and its TCRdb copy is limited to in-frame clones, with some not included. The data contain 200,000 to 250,000 clones, 84% of them singletons. Material: PBMCs or T cells enriched from blood (not recorded which). All receptors derive from a man between 60 and 75 years old who had recovered from COVID-19. Each CDR3 is given with its conserved first and last residue. D genes are given only for firm matches. Expanded clones get a size class; other rows say once, few or many, or leave the size out.

clone size	V gene	J gene	D gene	CDR3 protein	CDR3 DNA
once	TRBV29-1	TRBJ2-5	.	CSVEVAPGETQYF	TGCAGCGTTGAAGTGGCCCCGGGGGAGACCCAGTACTTC
.	TRBV6-5	TRBJ2-7	TRBD1	CASSLMDRGYEQYF	TGTGCCAGCAGCCTCATGGACAGGGGCTACGAGCAGTACTTC
once	TRBV7-9	TRBJ1-1	.	CASRDSNTEAFF	TGTGCCAGCAGGGACAGTAACACTGAAGCTTTCTTT
few	TRBV7-2	TRBJ1-5	.	CASSPGGAPNQPQHF	TGTGCCAGCAGCCCGGGTGGGGCTCCCAATCAGCCCCAGCATTTT
few	TRBV6-2/TRBV6-3	TRBJ2-3	.	CASSYFQRADTQYF	TGTGCCAGCAGTTACTTCCAGAGGGCAGATACGCAGTATTTT
.	TRBV7-8	TRBJ1-1	.	CASSALGELNTEAFF	TGTGCCAGCAGCGCCCTAGGGGAACTGAACACTGAAGCTTTCTTT
few	TRBV18	TRBJ2-2	.	CASSPPSGFTGELFF	TGTGCCAGCTCACCACCCTCAGGCTTCACCGGGGAGCTGTTTTTT
.	TRBV5-1	TRBJ1-6	.	CASSLEGVGSPLHF	TGCGCCAGCAGCTTGGAGGGGGTTGGTTCACCCCTCCACTTT
.	TRBV5-1	TRBJ1-1	.	CASSSIQGTEAFF	TGCGCCAGCAGCTCTATTCAGGGGACTGAAGCTTTCTTT
.	TRBV27	TRBJ1-1	.	CASSLGRGRTEAFF	TGTGCCAGCAGTTTAGGCAGGGGTCGGACTGAAGCTTTCTTT
.	TRBV14	TRBJ2-1	TRBD2	CASSQVREVGGEQFF	TGTGCCAGCAGCCAAGTGCGGGAGGTGGGGGGTGAGCAGTTCTTC
.	TRBV11-2	TRBJ2-1	.	CASTMGGGAYNEQFF	TGTGCCAGCACAATGGGAGGGGGGGCCTACAATGAGCAGTTCTTC
.	TRBV7-9	TRBJ1-4	.	CASSLTEYEKLFF	TGTGCCAGCAGCTTAACAGAATATGAAAAACTGTTTTTT
.	TRBV5-1	TRBJ1-1	.	CASQQQENTEAFF	TGCGCCAGCCAGCAGCAGGAGAACACTGAAGCTTTCTTT
.	TRBV5-8	TRBJ1-2	TRBD1	CASSGADRGRRGYTF	TGTGCCAGCAGCGGCGCGGACAGGGGGAGACGAGGCTACACCTTC
.	TRBV20-1	TRBJ2-3	.	CSASKAELTDTQYF	TGCAGTGCTAGTAAAGCGGAACTCACAGATACGCAGTATTTT
.	TRBV5-1	TRBJ1-2	.	CASSLAGSSGYTF	TGCGCCAGCAGCTTGGCGGGATCCTCAGGCTACACCTTC
.	TRBV5-1	TRBJ1-1	TRBD1	CASSLGRTGYTEAFF	TGCGCCAGCAGCTTGGGTAGGACAGGGTACACTGAAGCTTTCTTT
.	TRBV11-3	TRBJ1-1	.	CASSRTRAEAFF	TGTGCCAGCAGCCGGACACGGGCTGAAGCTTTCTTT
.	TRBV11-3	TRBJ2-1	TRBD2	CASSLVSGGIYNEQFF	TGTGCCAGCAGCTTAGTCAGCGGGGGCATCTACAATGAGCAGTTCTTC
.	TRBV16	TRBJ1-5	TRBD1	CASSHPPTGYSNQPQHF	TGTGCCAGCAGCCATCCCCCGACAGGGTATAGCAATCAGCCCCAGCATTTT
.	TRBV9	TRBJ1-2	TRBD1	CASSTLPGQGAGYGYTF	TGTGCCAGCAGCACGCTTCCGGGACAGGGGGCAGGATATGGCTACACCTTC
.	TRBV24-1	TRBJ2-6	.	CATSDPTGANVLTF	TGTGCCACCAGTGATCCAACTGGGGCCAACGTCCTGACTTTC
.	TRBV7-2	TRBJ2-3	TRBD1	CASSLGQGERTQYF	TGTGCCAGCAGCTTAGGGCAGGGGGAACGGACGCAGTATTTT
.	TRBV30	TRBJ2-3	.	CAWSVRVDTQYF	TGTGCCTGGAGTGTCCGGGTAGATACGCAGTATTTT
.	TRBV18	TRBJ2-7	.	CASSPEANSYEQYF	TGTGCCAGCTCCCCCGAGGCGAACTCCTACGAGCAGTACTTC
many	TRBV7-2	TRBJ2-7	.	CASSLALGVYEQYF	TGTGCCAGCAGCTTAGCGCTCGGGGTGTACGAGCAGTACTTC
.	TRBV19	TRBJ2-7	.	CASSLAPSYEQYF	TGTGCCAGTAGTTTGGCACCATCCTACGAGCAGTACTTC
.	TRBV7-8	TRBJ1-1	.	CASREAGRNTEAFF	TGTGCCAGCAGGGAGGCGGGGAGGAACACTGAAGCTTTCTTT
.	TRBV11-3	TRBJ2-2	.	CASSLTSAGELFF	TGTGCCAGCAGCTTAACATCCGCCGGGGAGCTGTTTTTT
.	TRBV19	TRBJ1-1	TRBD1	CASTRQGLNTEAFF	TGTGCCAGTACTCGACAGGGGCTGAACACTGAAGCTTTCTTT
.	TRBV29-1	TRBJ2-2	.	CSVERGGHTGELFF	TGCAGCGTTGAAAGAGGAGGGCACACCGGGGAGCTGTTTTTT
.	TRBV18	TRBJ2-5	TRBD2	CASSESGVETQYF	TGTGCCAGCTCAGAAAGCGGGGTAGAGACCCAGTACTTC
.	TRBV4-3	TRBJ2-3	.	CASSQTGTLLHPDTQYF	TGCGCCAGCAGCCAAACCGGGACTCTTTTGCACCCAGATACGCAGTATTTT
.	TRBV11-1	TRBJ1-1	TRBD1	CASSTRTGNTEAFF	TGTGCCAGCAGCACTAGGACAGGGAACACTGAAGCTTTCTTT
.	TRBV7-2	TRBJ2-2	.	CASSLGASTGELFF	TGTGCCAGCAGCTTAGGTGCGAGCACCGGGGAGCTGTTTTTT
.	TRBV5-1	TRBJ2-7	TRBD1	CASTTQGAGEQYF	TGCGCCAGCACGACACAGGGGGCAGGCGAGCAGTACTTC
.	TRBV3-1/TRBV3-2	TRBJ2-5	.	CASSQELAEETQYF	TGTGCCAGCAGCCAAGAATTAGCGGAAGAGACCCAGTACTTC
.	TRBV12-3/TRBV12-4	TRBJ1-6	.	CASSREVNSPLHF	TGTGCCAGCAGCCGGGAGGTAAATTCACCCCTCCACTTT
.	TRBV5-1	TRBJ1-1	.	CASSVQGIDTEAFF	TGCGCCAGCAGCGTACAGGGTATTGACACTGAAGCTTTCTTT
few	TRBV27	TRBJ1-2	TRBD1	CASRGQGRVGSYTF	TGTGCCAGCAGGGGACAGGGTAGGGTTGGTAGCTACACCTTC
.	TRBV18	TRBJ1-2	TRBD1	CASSLLTGGFGYTF	TGTGCCAGCTCACTACTGACAGGGGGCTTTGGCTACACCTTC
.	TRBV19	TRBJ1-5	.	CASSITYSNQPQHF	TGTGCCAGTAGTATCACTTATAGCAATCAGCCCCAGCATTTT
.	TRBV9	TRBJ1-2	.	CASSVGPTGGYTF	TGTGCCAGCAGCGTAGGGCCGACGGGGGGCTACACCTTC
.	TRBV2	TRBJ2-5	TRBD1	CASSEAMTGVWGETQYF	TGTGCCAGCAGTGAAGCGATGACAGGGGTTTGGGGAGAGACCCAGTACTTC
.	TRBV5-3	TRBJ1-1	.	CARSGPGAENTEAFF	TGTGCCAGAAGCGGCCCAGGGGCCGAAAACACTGAAGCTTTCTTT
.	TRBV9	TRBJ2-7	TRBD2	CASSVGSGGYYEQYF	TGTGCCAGCAGCGTAGGTAGCGGGGGCTACTACGAGCAGTACTTC
few	TRBV7-9	TRBJ2-3	.	CASSTGTQADTQYF	TGTGCCAGCAGCACCGGGACTCAAGCAGATACGCAGTATTTT
.	TRBV18	TRBJ1-2	.	CASSPPTGYGYTF	TGTGCCAGCTCACCACCTACAGGGTATGGCTACACCTTC
.	TRBV18	TRBJ1-1	TRBD1	CASSPSGGTEAFF	TGTGCCAGCTCACCGTCAGGGGGCACTGAAGCTTTCTTT
.	TRBV5-1	TRBJ1-1	TRBD1	CASRGTGAANTEAFF	TGCGCCAGCAGAGGGACAGGGGCCGCGAACACTGAAGCTTTCTTT
.	TRBV6-2/TRBV6-3	TRBJ2-3	.	CASTPAEVDTQYF	TGTGCCAGCACCCCCGCGGAGGTAGATACGCAGTATTTT
.	TRBV4-3	TRBJ1-1	.	CASSQDYPPEGTEAFF	TGCGCCAGCAGCCAAGATTATCCCCCGGAGGGCACTGAAGCTTTCTTT
few	TRBV6-1	TRBJ2-7	.	CASSEDRLTRYEQYF	TGTGCCAGCAGTGAGGACAGACTGACTCGCTACGAGCAGTACTTC
.	TRBV7-2	TRBJ1-5	TRBD1	CASSLGQGAQPQHF	TGTGCCAGCAGCTTAGGACAGGGGGCTCAGCCCCAGCATTTT
few	TRBV7-2	TRBJ1-6	TRBD1	CASSFGQVNSPLHF	TGTGCCAGCAGCTTCGGACAGGTTAATTCACCCCTCCACTTT
.	TRBV12-3/TRBV12-4	TRBJ2-7	.	CASSFRGIYEQYF	TGTGCCAGCAGTTTTCGGGGAATCTACGAGCAGTACTTC
.	TRBV7-6	TRBJ2-5	TRBD2	CASSILSAGGGETQYF	TGTGCCAGCAGCATCCTCTCAGCGGGGGGTGGGGAGACCCAGTACTTC
.	TRBV27	TRBJ2-1	.	CASSLYGGAQFF	TGTGCCAGCAGTTTATACGGAGGGGCGCAGTTCTTC
few	TRBV6-2/TRBV6-3	TRBJ2-3	.	CASSYVGVPDTQYF	TGTGCCAGCAGTTACGTAGGGGTGCCAGATACGCAGTATTTT